Listed here is a single T cell receptor beta chain. The antigen is undetermined. The data derive from a study of T cell responses to AZD1222 COVID-19 vaccine. As for the study in general: Second-dose schedules of about 4 or about 12 weeks were combined.

The protocol was immunoSEQ multiplex PCR, while the TCRdb copy is restricted to in-frame clones and leaves out a portion. The sample comprises roughly 110,000 clones, more than 80% of which are singletons, and 5.5% to 8.5% rests with the top ten. There are 15 residues in the CDR3. Trimming removed 5 bases from V and 4 bases from J, with 17 bases in between. The germline V gene has CDR1 KGHDR and CDR2 SFDVKD. The study, taken as a whole, reports: Clonal diversity may have been underestimated, and the donors were mostly white British, with more females than males.

The rearrangement uses TRBV24-1 and TRBJ2-7, with a tentative D call TRBD1 (6 bases). Sequences were derived from peripheral blood, sampled on day 0 of AZD1222 vaccination. This sequence was found in an adult in good health. The CDR3: CATSGGPGSLYEQYF. CDR3 DNA: TGTGCCACCAGTGGGGGGCCGGGTTCCCTTTACGAGCAGTACTTC.